The T cell receptor (beta chain) described here comes from a study of CD8 T cells in Susac syndrome. TCR beta was sequenced from blood CD8+ and CD4+ T cells. The count of this clonotype is one. About 0.5 to 1 ug RNA was reverse transcribed with random hexamers. TCRdb re-derived calls from the immunoSEQ multiplex PCR reads in MiXCR, one entry per CDR3 protein. The sample has about 290,000 distinct CDR3 sequences, around nine tenths seen once. Trimming removed 7 bases from V and 3 bases from J, with 14 bases in between. CDR3 length: 14 amino acids. Germline CDR1 MNHEY, CDR2 SVGEGT. Sequenced material: CD8+ T cells from PBMCs. This chain links TRBV6-2 or TRBV6-3 with TRBJ2-3; D may correspond to TRBD1 or TRBD2 (6 bases each). The sequence came from a human donor with multiple sclerosis. CDR3 loop: CASMGHGLTDTQYF. The DNA of the CDR3 is TGTGCCAGCATGGGACACGGACTAACAGATACGCAGTATTTT.